The clone carrying this T cell receptor beta chain was seen more than once but under ten times. This specimen comes from a study of blood T cells in healthy people across ages. Through a sample-barcoded 5' primer and a J-beta primer mix, a second PCR was run for roughly 7 to 12 cycles. TCRdb reanalysed the 5' RACE reads using MiXCR and keeps one entry per CDR3 protein. Here the sample spans around 790,000 distinct CDR3 sequences, under 45% being singletons. CDR3 size: 14 residues. The source material was blood. The chain links TRBV12-3 or TRBV12-4 to TRBJ2-5; 10 bases line up with TRBD1. The J call is doubtful: the DNA matches TRBJ2-7 better. The source of this sequence is a man aged 55 to 70 in good health. The CDR3 is CASSHRDRGGEQYF. In DNA, the CDR3 is TGTGCCAGCAGTCACCGGGACAGGGGTGGCGAGCAGTACTTC.